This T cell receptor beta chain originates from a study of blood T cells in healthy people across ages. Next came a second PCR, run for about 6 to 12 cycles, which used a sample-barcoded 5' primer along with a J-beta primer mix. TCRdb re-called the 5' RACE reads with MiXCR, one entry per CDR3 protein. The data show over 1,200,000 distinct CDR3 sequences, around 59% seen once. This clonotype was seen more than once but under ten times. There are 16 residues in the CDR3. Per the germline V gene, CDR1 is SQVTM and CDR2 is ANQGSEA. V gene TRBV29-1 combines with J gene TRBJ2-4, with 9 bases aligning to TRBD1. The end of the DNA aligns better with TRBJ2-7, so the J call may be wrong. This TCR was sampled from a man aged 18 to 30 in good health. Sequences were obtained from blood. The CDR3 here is CSVPSGTGLTVDEQYF. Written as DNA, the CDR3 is TGCAGCGTACCCTCGGGGACAGGGCTAACCGTAGACGAGCAGTACTTC.